This T cell receptor beta chain was recorded in a study of T cell responses to AZD1222 COVID-19 vaccine. The CDR3 is made up of 13 amino acids. The V end was cut by 2 bases, the J end by 6 bases, with 10 bases between. The data were produced by immunoSEQ multiplex PCR, yet TCRdb's version contains in-frame clones alone and is incomplete. The table shows 100,000 to 120,000 clones, with 80% to 95% occurring only once. The chain employs TRBV12-3 or TRBV12-4 and TRBJ1-2, with a possible D match to TRBD1 (5 bases). Sequenced here: peripheral blood, sampled 28 days after the second AZD1222 dose. The receptor's source is an adult who received the AZD1222 COVID-19 vaccine. CDR3 DNA: TGTGCCAGCAGTTTACTGGAGGGGCATGGCTACACCTTC. Translating it yields CASSLLEGHGYTF.